What follows describes a single TCR beta chain. Its target is not known. The data stem from a study of T cell responses to AZD1222 COVID-19 vaccine. For the study at large: The analysis combined second doses at about 4 or about 12 weeks. Study-level results: Spike-specific TCR breadth and depth went up after people got two AZD1222 doses.

With 5 bases removed from V and 2 bases from J, the gap between germline ends came to 9 bases. CDR3 size: 13 residues. CDR1 MNHEY and CDR2 SVGAGI come from the germline V gene. The table came from immunoSEQ multiplex PCR; TCRdb's copy has only in-frame clones and leaves some out. The repertoire consists of approximately 150,000 clones, with approximately 94% occurring once and the leading ten covering 4% to 5.5%. Material: peripheral blood, obtained on day 0 of AZD1222 vaccination. This TCR was recovered from an adult in good health. V is TRBV6-5 and J is TRBJ1-1, with a possible D match to TRBD1 (5 bases). The CDR3 here is CASSPGVNTEAFF. CDR3 DNA sequence: TGTGCCAGCAGTCCGGGGGTAAACACTGAAGCTTTCTTT.